These T cell receptor beta chains were read from a single sample in a study of T cells in Graves' hyperthyroidism and ophthalmopathy. TCRdb called the multiplex PCR reads again in MiXCR, with one record for every CDR3 protein. The sample records some 300,000 distinct CDR3 sequences, 13% being singletons. Sequencing was carried out using blood. Source of these receptors: a woman aged 25 to 45 with Graves' hyperthyroidism that later progressed to Graves' ophthalmopathy. Both conserved end residues are part of each CDR3. The D gene is left open where the match is weak. Size values are once, few and many counts, or a class for expanded clones, and some rows have none.

TRBJ2-3,.,TRBV28,.,CASSLASGSVDTQYF,TGTGCCAGCAGTTTGGCGTCGGGAAGTGTTGATACGCAGTATTTT
TRBJ2-1,few,TRBV7-2,.,CASSFPGAPPNNEQFF,TGTGCCAGCAGCTTTCCGGGGGCCCCCCCCAACAATGAGCAGTTCTTC
TRBJ2-7,many,TRBV7-9,TRBD2,CASSRTSGEGYEQYF,TGTGCCAGCAGCCGTACTAGCGGAGAGGGCTACGAGCAGTACTTC
TRBJ1-5,many,TRBV27,TRBD1,CASSLMTGGQPQHF,TGTGCCAGCAGTTTAATGACAGGGGGTCAGCCCCAGCATTTT
TRBJ2-5,many,TRBV6-1,TRBD1,CASSLPGGAETQYF,TGTGCCAGCAGTCTACCAGGGGGCGCGGAGACCCAGTACTTC
TRBJ2-1,many,TRBV12-3/TRBV12-4,TRBD1,CASSLGPGTGGSYNEQFF,TGTGCCAGCAGTTTAGGCCCCGGGACAGGGGGCTCCTACAATGAGCAGTTCTTC
TRBJ2-5,few,TRBV4-1,TRBD2,CASSPNLAGALETQYF,TGCGCCAGCAGCCCAAACCTAGCGGGAGCTCTGGAGACCCAGTACTTC
TRBJ2-1,.,TRBV7-9,TRBD2,CASSSTPLGLAGVDEQFF,TGTGCCAGCAGCTCGACCCCCCTAGGACTAGCGGGAGTTGATGAGCAGTTCTTC
TRBJ2-1,many,TRBV29-1,.,CSVGGTFGSYNEQFF,TGCAGCGTCGGAGGGACTTTCGGCTCCTACAATGAGCAGTTCTTC
TRBJ2-5,.,TRBV10-3,.,CAISEVGRLGYF,TGTGCCATAAGTGAGGTCGGGAGACTCGGGTACTTC
TRBJ2-1,.,TRBV2,TRBD2,CASSGPGTSGVEQFF,TGTGCCAGCAGTGGACCCGGGACTAGCGGGGTAGAGCAGTTCTTC
TRBJ2-3,many,TRBV3-1,.,CASSQEYVTTDTQYF,TGTGCCAGCAGCCAAGAATACGTGACCACAGATACGCAGTATTTT
TRBJ2-5,many,TRBV6-1,TRBD2,CASKREAALEETQYF,TGTGCCAGCAAGCGGGAGGCGGCTCTGGAAGAGACCCAGTACTTC
TRBJ2-7,many,TRBV24-1,TRBD2,CATAASGYYEQYF,TGTGCCACCGCGGCTAGCGGCTACTACGAGCAGTACTTC
TRBJ2-7,many,TRBV20-1,TRBD1,CSARDPHRGSDSYEQYF,TGCAGTGCTAGAGATCCCCACAGGGGATCTGATTCCTACGAGCAGTACTTC
TRBJ2-1,.,TRBV5-1,.,CASSMVATSGNNEQFF,TGCGCCAGCAGCATGGTGGCGACCTCGGGGAACAATGAGCAGTTCTTC
TRBJ2-1,many,TRBV2,TRBD2,CAGDTRVASGTYNEQFF,TGTGCCGGTGATACCCGGGTGGCTAGCGGGACGTACAATGAGCAGTTCTTC
TRBJ1-1,many,TRBV6-1,TRBD1,CASSSTGTENTEAFF,TGTGCCAGCAGCAGCACCGGGACAGAAAACACTGAAGCTTTCTTT
TRBJ2-5,many,TRBV4-3,.,CASSQTGPPSTQYF,TGCGCCAGCAGCCAAACAGGACCTCCCTCGACCCAGTACTTC
TRBJ2-1,few,TRBV7-8,.,CASSLYRVGSYNEQFF,TGTGCCAGCAGCTTATACAGGGTAGGATCCTACAATGAGCAGTTCTTC
TRBJ2-7,.,TRBV19,TRBD2,CASSWGGSPYEQYF,TGTGCCAGTAGTTGGGGGGGATCTCCCTACGAGCAGTACTTC
TRBJ1-6,many,TRBV7-2,.,CASSLGATEYNSPLHF,TGTGCCAGCAGCTTAGGAGCGACCGAGTATAATTCACCCCTCCACTTT
TRBJ2-1,.,TRBV6-2/TRBV6-3,TRBD2,CASRTSGRFISYNEQFF,TGTGCCAGCAGGACTAGCGGGAGATTTATTTCCTACAATGAGCAGTTCTTC
TRBJ2-1,once,TRBV20-1,TRBD2,CSAPSGPEQFF,TGCAGTGCCCCTAGCGGACCCGAGCAGTTCTTC
TRBJ2-7,many,TRBV10-3,.,CAISEGAGSYEQYF,TGTGCCATCAGTGAGGGGGCAGGCTCCTACGAGCAGTACTTC
TRBJ1-1,.,TRBV7-9,TRBD1,CASSPPSTGDFTEAFF,TGTGCCAGCAGCCCCCCCTCGACAGGGGATTTCACTGAAGCTTTCTTT
TRBJ1-6,.,TRBV7-2,.,CASSLLQTHNSPPHF,TGTGCCAGCAGCTTATTACAGACTCATAATTCACCCCCCCACTTT
TRBJ2-3,many,TRBV20-1,.,CSSHPPGLGTDTQYF,TGCAGCAGCCACCCCCCAGGCCTAGGCACAGATACGCAGTATTTT
TRBJ1-1,.,TRBV11-3,.,CASSLVPVAEAFF,TGTGCCAGCAGCTTAGTCCCCGTGGCGGAAGCTTTCTTT
TRBJ1-5,many,TRBV28,.,CASSTTPSNQPQHF,TGTGCCAGCAGTACTACACCATCGAATCAGCCCCAGCATTTT
TRBJ1-5,few,TRBV20-1,TRBD1,CSARRRGKESNQPQHF,TGCAGTGCTAGGCGCAGGGGGAAAGAGAGCAATCAGCCCCAGCATTTT
TRBJ2-2,many,TRBV30,.,CAWSVDTNTGELFF,TGTGCCTGGAGTGTAGACACGAACACCGGGGAGCTGTTTTTT
TRBJ1-5,many,TRBV28,.,CASSFTGRSNQPQHF,TGTGCCAGCAGTTTCACAGGGAGAAGCAATCAGCCCCAGCATTTT
TRBJ2-7,many,TRBV28,.,CASSLFLGSFYEQYF,TGTGCCAGCAGTTTATTCCTGGGCAGCTTCTACGAGCAGTACTTC
TRBJ1-5,many,TRBV4-1,.,CASSQGHEYSNQPQHF,TGCGCCAGCAGCCAAGGACACGAATATAGCAATCAGCCCCAGCATTTT
TRBJ2-3,few,TRBV4-1,TRBD2,CASSQDGAGGGTDTQYF,TGCGCCAGCAGCCAAGATGGGGCGGGAGGGGGCACAGATACGCAGTATTTT
TRBJ2-1,many,TRBV6-1,.,CASIRSSYNEQFF,TGTGCCAGCATCCGAAGCTCCTACAATGAGCAGTTCTTC
TRBJ2-7,many,TRBV7-3,TRBD2,CASSLTGTSGRNEQYF,TGTGCCAGCAGCTTAACCGGGACTAGCGGGAGGAACGAGCAGTACTTC
TRBJ1-3,many,TRBV11-1,.,CASSTDSGNTIYF,TGTGCCAGCAGCACGGACTCTGGAAACACCATATATTTT
TRBJ2-3,medium-sized,TRBV12-3/TRBV12-4,.,CASSLRAVGDTQYF,TGTGCCAGCAGTTTAAGGGCGGTCGGAGATACGCAGTATTTT